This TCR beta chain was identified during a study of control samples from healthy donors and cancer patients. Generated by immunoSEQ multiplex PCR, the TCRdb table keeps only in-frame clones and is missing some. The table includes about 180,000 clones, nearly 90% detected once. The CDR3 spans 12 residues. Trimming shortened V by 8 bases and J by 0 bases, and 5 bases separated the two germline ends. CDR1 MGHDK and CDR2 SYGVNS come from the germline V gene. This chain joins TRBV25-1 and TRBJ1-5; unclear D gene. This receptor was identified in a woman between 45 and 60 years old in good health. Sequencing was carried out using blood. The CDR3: CASGNSNQPQHF. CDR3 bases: TGTGCCAGCGGGAATAGCAATCAGCCCCAGCATTTT.